Below, 31 T cell receptor beta chains from the same sample are listed, as sequenced in a study of CD8 T cells in ankylosing spondylitis (dated by TCRdb to about 2017). Broader findings and caveats from the paper: Blood from ankylosing spondylitis patients appeared to be characterized by a TCR beta motif made up of several highly homologous amino acid variants.

The antigens for these receptors are not known. Library generation was performed with 5' RACE. TCRdb shows the sequencer as Illumina HiSeq 2500. TCRdb passed the public sequencing reads through fastp at Q25 and MiXCR, retaining productive beta sequences. Here each entry gathers all rows of one CDR3 protein and keeps the most common genes and DNA. In all, the sample holds fewer than 400,000 distinct CDR3 sequences, and about 22% of those were seen once. The ten largest make up approximately 15% of the sample. The specimen was blood, either unsorted or a sorted T cell fraction (not recorded which). Every receptor here comes from a male donor with ankylosing spondylitis.

The CDR3 nucleotides read TGTGCCAGCAAGTTTATGGCCAGCATACATCAGCCCCAGCATTTT. Translated: CASKFMASIHQPQHF. V and J are TRBV12-3 or TRBV12-4 and TRBJ1-5; D remains ambiguous. The CDR3 extends over 15 amino acids. V lost 7 bases and J 5 bases, leaving 18 bases between the germline ends.

This chain joins TRBV7-9 and TRBJ1-4; no firm D call. The germline V gene encodes CDR1 SEHNR and CDR2 FQNEAQ (reference sequence). V was pared by 3 bases and J by 0 bases, with 5 bases between. This CDR3 comprises 14 residues. This CDR3 reads CASSFHSTNEKLFF. The CDR3 DNA reads TGTGCCAGCAGCTTTCACTCAACTAATGAAAAACTGTTTTTT.

The chain carries TRBV14 and TRBJ1-2, with D possibly being TRBD1 (6 bases). This CDR3 is built from 14 residues. V shed 3 bases and J shed 13 bases, with 21 bases lying between them. Germline CDR1 and CDR2: SGHDN and FVKESK. This CDR3 reads CASSQVGGPRSLTF. CDR3 coding DNA: TGTGCCAGCAGCCAGGTGGGGGGCCCCAGATCTCTCACCTTC.

The V gene is TRBV5-1, the J gene TRBJ2-3; D might be TRBD1 or TRBD2, each matching 5 bases. The V end was cut by 4 bases, the J end by 2 bases, with 14 bases between. Germline V gives CDR1 SGHRS, CDR2 YFSETQ. This CDR3 contains 15 residues. CDR3 in DNA: TGCGCCAGCAGCCGTCGGGACGGATTCACAGATACGCAGTATTTT. Residues: CASSRRDGFTDTQYF. The whole variable domain, remainder taken from reference TRBV5-1 and TRBJ2-3, is KAGVTQTPRYLIKTRGQQVTLSCSPISGHRSVSWYQQTPGQGLQFLFEYFSETQRNKGNFPGRFSGRQFSNSRSEMNVSTLELGDSALYLCASSRRDGFTDTQYFGPGTRLTVL.

This sequence joins TRBV20-1 and TRBJ2-1; TRBD2 agrees at 9 bases. V trimming: 6 bases; J trimming: 7 bases; junction bases outside the gene matches: 10. This CDR3 comprises 14 residues. CDR1 is DFQATT, CDR2 SNEGSKA, per germline (reference sequence). The CDR3: CSAHLLAGWNEQFF. The CDR3 DNA reads as TGCAGTGCACATCTCCTAGCGGGATGGAATGAGCAGTTCTTC.

This clonotype showed up just a few times. The chain carries TRBV20-1 and TRBJ2-1; TRBD1 matches 7 bases. The V gene end was trimmed by 5 bases and the J gene end by 5 bases; junction bases not matched to a gene: 12. Germline assignment: CDR1 DFQATT and CDR2 SNEGSKA (reference sequence). CDR3 size: 15 residues. The CDR3 region has the DNA TGCAGTGCTGCCTTAAGACAGGGCTTCCACAATGAGCAGTTCTTC. Translating gives CSAALRQGFHNEQFF.

This clonotype appeared once. J is TRBJ1-5 and V is TRBV27, with TRBD1 identical over 7 bases. The CDR3 loop spans 19 amino acids. The trim removed 5 bases at V and 0 bases at J, leaving 16 bases unmatched. Germline loops: CDR1 MNHEY, CDR2 SMNVEV (reference sequence). For the CDR3, the DNA is TGTGCCAGCAGTCACAACAGGACAGGAGGGGGATATAGCAATCAGCCCCAGCATTTT. Amino acids: CASSHNRTGGGYSNQPQHF.

In regard to this clonotype: Lacking the conserved final phenylalanine or tryptophan, this CDR3 likely reflects a read error. The rearrangement uses TRBV12-3 or TRBV12-4 and TRBJ2-3; D uncertain. V lost 3 bases to trimming and J lost 4 bases, with 20 bases between them. This CDR3 is 17 amino acids long. The CDR3 protein is CASSFSGGVGPADTQYC. As DNA, the CDR3 is TGTGCCAGCAGTTTCAGTGGCGGAGTTGGCCCCGCAGATACGCAGTATTGT.

The gene calls are TRBV7-2 and TRBJ2-7; D is ambiguous. The germline V gene has CDR1 SGHTA and CDR2 FQGNSA. V was trimmed by 1 base and J by 2 bases, leaving 9 bases between them. The CDR3 extends over 14 amino acids. CDR3 sequence reads: CASSLDGQPYEQYF. The CDR3 DNA follows: TGTGCCAGCAGCTTAGACGGCCAGCCCTACGAGCAGTACTTC.

The V gene is TRBV28, the J gene TRBJ2-2, with D possibly TRBD1 on 6 matching bases. This CDR3 spans 15 amino acids. V was shortened by 6 bases and J by 1 base, with 12 bases between the two germline ends. Germline-derived CDR1 and CDR2 are MDHEN and SYDVKM. CDR3 sequence (DNA): TGTGCCAGCAGAACCGGGACACTGAACACCGGGGAGCTGTTTTTT. Its protein product is CASRTGTLNTGELFF.

This chain connects TRBV7-9 to TRBJ2-7; 8 bases fit TRBD2. The V gene end was trimmed by 5 bases and the J gene end by 6 bases; junction bases not matched to a gene: 9. Germline V gives CDR1 SEHNR, CDR2 FQNEAQ (reference sequence). There are 14 residues in the CDR3. DNA for the CDR3: TGTGCCAGCAGCCTATCAGCGGGGGTCCTCGAGCAGTACTTC. Protein: CASSLSAGVLEQYF.

This clonotype was detected only a few times. This rearrangement joins TRBV20-1 to TRBJ2-5; 10 bases map to TRBD2. The CDR3 consists of 15 residues. Trimming removed 5 bases from V and 4 bases from J; junction bases left unmatched: 10. The germline V gene encodes CDR1 DFQATT and CDR2 SNEGSKA (reference sequence). This chain's CDR3 is CSALPRTSGGETQYF. The CDR3 DNA reads as TGCAGTGCTCTGCCTCGGACTAGCGGTGGAGAGACCCAGTACTTC.

The V gene is TRBV6-1, the J gene TRBJ2-1; D is ambiguous. Germline assignment: CDR1 MNHNS and CDR2 SASEGT. V dropped 5 bases and J dropped 0 bases, with 14 bases sitting between them. The CDR3 is 16 residues long. Here the CDR3 reads CASSPTTASSYNEQFF. Here the CDR3 DNA reads TGTGCCAGCAGTCCCACGACGGCGAGCTCCTACAATGAGCAGTTCTTC.

The gene calls are TRBV2 and TRBJ2-7, with D perhaps given as TRBD1 or TRBD2 (5 bases each). Trimming stripped 3 bases from V and 2 bases from J, with 14 bases between. Germline V gene sequence: CDR1 SNHLY, CDR2 FYNNEI. This CDR3 contains 15 residues. The CDR3 loop reads CASSERASRAYEQYF. DNA of the CDR3: TGTGCCAGCAGTGAGAGGGCTAGCAGGGCCTACGAGCAGTACTTC.

The CDR3 coding sequence is TGTGCCAGCAGCCTCTCCGGGAATGGCTACACCTTC. This translates into CASSLSGNGYTF. V is TRBV27 and J is TRBJ1-2; no clear D. Germline V gene data show CDR1 as MNHEY and CDR2 as SMNVEV (reference sequence). Trimming took 6 bases from V and 6 from J, leaving 11 bases between them. This CDR3 has 12 residues.

In this sample, this clonotype turned up a few times. The rearrangement joins TRBV28 to TRBJ2-3, with a tentative D call TRBD2 (5 bases). CDR3 length: 19 amino acids. Trimming took 5 bases from V and 2 from J, leaving 26 bases between them. From germline, CDR1 is MDHEN and CDR2 SYDVKM. This CDR3 is CASSPLYSPSPRDTDTQYF. The CDR3 DNA reads as TGTGCCAGCAGTCCGCTCTATTCCCCTAGCCCCAGAGACACAGATACGCAGTATTTT. The full variable domain, completed using reference TRBV28 and TRBJ2-3, is DVKVTQSSRYLVKRTGEKVFLECVQDMDHENMFWYRQDPGLGLRLIYFSYDVKMKEKGDIPEGYSVSREKKERFSLILESASTNQTSMYLCASSPLYSPSPRDTDTQYFGPGTRLTVL.

This clonotype was found a few times. The chain has TRBV7-2 and TRBJ1-5; D possibly corresponds to TRBD1 (5 bases). The V gene lost 5 bases and the J gene lost 6 bases, with 8 bases spanning the gap. In germline, CDR1 is SGHTA, CDR2 FQGNSA. This CDR3 region has 12 residues. CDR3 DNA sequence: TGTGCCAGCAGCCCGGGGGGTCAGCCCCAGCATTTT. Encoded protein: CASSPGGQPQHF.

The V and J genes are TRBV5-1 and TRBJ2-1, with TRBD1 matching over 7 bases. The germline V gene has CDR1 SGHRS and CDR2 YFSETQ. V gave up 4 bases and J gave up 3 bases; unmatched junction bases: 7. The CDR3 sequence is 15 residues long. CDR3 sequence (DNA): TGCGCCAGCAGCACCACAGGGGATCTCTACAATGAGCAGTTCTTC. It is translated as CASSTTGDLYNEQFF.

Only a few counts were recorded for this clonotype. The J gene is TRBJ2-5, the V gene TRBV5-1; 11 positions agree with TRBD2. Looked up from germline, CDR1 is SGHRS and CDR2 is YFSETQ. Losses at the gene ends were 0 bases for V and 5 bases for J; bases not matched to a gene: 6. The CDR3 has 16 amino acids. The CDR3 region is CASSLVLAGGSETQYF. The DNA of the CDR3 is TGCGCCAGCAGCTTGGTTCTAGCGGGAGGAAGTGAGACCCAGTACTTC.

J is TRBJ1-3 and V is TRBV4-2; TRBD1 is a possible D gene (5 bases). Looked up from germline, CDR1 is LGHNA and CDR2 is YNFKEQ. This CDR3 is 15 amino acids long. Trimming left V 3 bases short and J 0 bases short, with 9 bases between. Here the CDR3 reads CASSQGRHSGNTIYF. For the CDR3, the DNA is TGTGCCAGCAGCCAGGGACGCCACTCTGGAAACACCATATATTTT.

This clonotype was seen only a few times. This sequence joins TRBV2 and TRBJ2-1; 9 bases agree with TRBD2. Germline V lookup: CDR1 SNHLY, CDR2 FYNNEI. V shed 7 bases, J shed 5 bases, and the junction held 12 bases outside the gene matches. The CDR3 extends over 16 amino acids. The CDR3 coding sequence is TGTGCCAGCATCGGTCTAGCGGGAATCGGAAACAATGAGCAGTTCTTC. Translated, it gives CASIGLAGIGNNEQFF.

The chain carries TRBV28 and TRBJ2-1, with a tentative D call TRBD2 (6 bases). Looked up from germline, CDR1 is MDHEN and CDR2 is SYDVKM. V was clipped by 2 bases and J by 9 bases, with 17 bases between them. There are 15 residues in the CDR3. This CDR3 is CASSLRGATSGEQFF. The CDR3, as DNA: TGTGCCAGCAGTTTACGCGGGGCTACGAGTGGTGAGCAGTTCTTC.

J is TRBJ2-7 and V is TRBV5-1, with D maybe TRBD2 (6 bases). The CDR3 has 14 amino acids. Germline assignment: CDR1 SGHRS and CDR2 YFSETQ. V lost 2 bases to trimming and J lost 1 base, with 10 bases between them. The CDR3 DNA is TGCGCCAGCAGCTTCGCAGGGAGGTCCTACGAGCAGTACTTC. Translation: CASSFAGRSYEQYF.

This clonotype has just a few counts. The gene calls are TRBV10-3 and TRBJ1-1; D is uncertain. This CDR3 spans 16 amino acids. Between the trimmed V and J ends, which lost 2 bases and 0 bases, there was a span of 13 bases. The germline gives CDR1 ENHRY, CDR2 SYGVKD. CDR3 sequence: CAISESAAVVNTEAFF. In DNA form, the CDR3 reads TGTGCCATCAGTGAGAGTGCCGCGGTGGTGAACACTGAAGCTTTCTTT.

V is TRBV7-2 and J is TRBJ1-2; D not resolved. Trimming removed 0 bases at V and 1 base at J, with 9 bases between. The CDR3 contains 15 residues. CDR1 and CDR2 from the germline V gene are SGHTA and FQGNSA. The CDR3 loop reads CASSLARGDNYGYTF. As DNA, the CDR3 is TGTGCCAGCAGCTTAGCTCGGGGAGATAACTATGGCTACACCTTC.

The chain is built from TRBV20-1 and TRBJ2-1, with 15 bases fitting TRBD2. The V and J ends lost 1 base and 7 bases, in that order; junction bases with no gene match: 5. The CDR3 runs to 16 residues. The germline V gene encodes CDR1 DFQATT and CDR2 SNEGSKA (reference sequence). The CDR3: CSARGGLAGGRNEQFF. Written as DNA, the CDR3 is TGCAGTGCTAGAGGCGGACTAGCGGGAGGGCGGAATGAGCAGTTCTTC.

The chain links TRBV28 to TRBJ2-6; D is unresolved. Trimming cost V 7 bases and J 4 bases, with 14 bases left between them. The CDR3 spans 15 residues. Germline V gene lookup returns CDR1 MDHEN and CDR2 SYDVKM. The CDR3 sequence is CASISPYSGANVLTF. Written as DNA, the CDR3 is TGTGCCAGCATCTCACCCTATAGCGGGGCCAACGTCCTGACTTTC.

The CDR3 spells CASSQEPGSNSPLHF. CDR3 nucleotides: TGTGCCAGCAGCCAAGAACCAGGGTCCAATTCACCCCTCCACTTT. The chain joins TRBV4-2 to TRBJ1-6; TRBD1 might be the D (5 bases). CDR3 length equals 15 residues. From germline, CDR1 is LGHNA and CDR2 YNFKEQ. V was clipped by 0 bases and J by 7 bases, with 10 bases between them.

This clonotype was picked up a small number of times. J is TRBJ1-2 and V is TRBV12-3 or TRBV12-4; D is perhaps TRBD1 (6 bases). V was shortened by 4 bases and J by 1 base, with 13 bases between the two germline ends. The CDR3 runs to 15 residues. This CDR3 reads CASSYDRLNNYGYTF. The CDR3 DNA follows: TGTGCCAGCAGTTACGACAGGTTGAATAACTATGGCTACACCTTC.

This clonotype occurred a few times. V usage is TRBV5-1 and J usage is TRBJ2-1; D gene unclear. V lost 0 bases to trimming and J lost 10 bases, with 8 bases between them. The CDR3 has 12 residues. Germline-derived CDR1 and CDR2 are SGHRS and YFSETQ. CDR3 region: CASSLDWREQFF. DNA of the CDR3: TGCGCCAGCAGCTTGGATTGGCGGGAGCAGTTCTTC.

This sequence joins TRBV7-6 and TRBJ2-2; no reliable D call. The germline V and J ends were trimmed by 3 bases and 3 bases, with 8 bases remaining between them. This CDR3 region has 14 residues. CDR1 and CDR2 (germline): SGHVS, FNYEAQ. CDR3 sequence: CASSFSTDTGELFF. In DNA, the CDR3 is TGTGCCAGCAGCTTTTCCACCGACACCGGGGAGCTGTTTTTT.